A single sample gave rise to the 30 T cell receptor beta chains below, sequenced in a study of technical replicates of blood from a few donors. Clones were sequenced by immunoSEQ multiplex PCR, and TCRdb holds only the in-frame ones, with some missing. The data show 80,000 or so clones, 96% seen once. Sequenced material: T cells isolated from PBMCs. The receptors here all came from a human donor in good health.

J is TRBJ1-1 and V is TRBV5-1; 7 nucleotides match TRBD1. The CDR3 totals 15 residues. The trim removed 4 bases at V and 1 base at J, leaving 7 bases unmatched. From germline, CDR1 is SGHRS and CDR2 YFSETQ. The CDR3 DNA reads TGCGCCAGCAGCCCAGGCGACAGGGAGAACACTGAAGCTTTCTTT. Translating it yields CASSPGDRENTEAFF.

V usage is TRBV19 and J usage is TRBJ2-7; D gene unclear. The CDR3 runs to 15 residues. V lost 3 bases and J lost 1, with 13 bases in between. Germline values: CDR1 LNHDA, CDR2 SQIVND (reference sequence). CDR3 DNA sequence: TGTGCCAGTAGTATTGGGCCACCAGCATCCTACGAGCAGTACTTC. This translates into CASSIGPPASYEQYF.

The chain joins TRBV5-1 to TRBJ1-1; no clear D gene. V lost 0 bases and J 1 base, leaving 7 bases between the germline ends. Germline CDR1 and CDR2: SGHRS and YFSETQ. The CDR3 loop spans 14 amino acids. In nucleotides, the CDR3 is TGCGCCAGCAGCTTGGGACATGAGAACACTGAAGCTTTCTTT. Translation: CASSLGHENTEAFF.

CDR3 nucleotides: TGTGCCAGCAGTGGGGGGGGGAGCTCCTACGAGCAGTACTTC. It codes for CASSGGGSSYEQYF. The chain recombines TRBV6-1 with TRBJ2-7; 7 nucleotides align to TRBD2. CDR1 is MNHNS, CDR2 SASEGT, per germline. Trimming at V came to 4 bases and at J to 0 bases, leaving 3 bases not matched to a gene. The CDR3 contains 14 residues.

The chain couples TRBV28 to TRBJ2-4, with D possibly being TRBD2 (6 bases). Deletions cut 3 bases from V and 0 bases from J, with 9 bases between. The CDR3 has 15 residues. CDR1 is MDHEN, CDR2 SYDVKM, per germline. The CDR3 reads CASSFGGIAKNIQYF. The DNA of the CDR3 is TGTGCCAGCAGTTTTGGCGGGATAGCCAAAAACATTCAGTACTTC.

The V gene is TRBV4-1, the J gene TRBJ2-7, with TRBD1 matching over 7 bases. The CDR3 has 20 amino acids. Germline lookup yields CDR1 MGHRA and CDR2 YSYEKL. V lost 2 bases to trimming and J lost 2 bases; unmatched junction nucleotides: 21. The CDR3 loop is CASSQTPHSGGFSQPYEQYF. In DNA, the CDR3 is TGCGCCAGCAGCCAAACCCCCCATTCAGGGGGTTTTTCCCAGCCCTACGAGCAGTACTTC.

This clone was observed a single time. The chain is built from TRBV27 and TRBJ2-7, with 8 bases identical to TRBD2. This CDR3 spans 16 amino acids. V gave up 7 bases and J gave up 6 bases; unmatched junction bases: 17. Germline V gene lookup returns CDR1 MNHEY and CDR2 SMNVEV (reference sequence). The DNA for the CDR3 is TGTGCCAGCACCCCTCGGGCGGGAGGAAGTATCCGCGAGCAGTACTTC. It encodes CASTPRAGGSIREQYF.

The chain recombines TRBV20-1 with TRBJ2-7; D not resolved. Trimming cost V 1 base and J 5 bases, with 6 bases left between them. Germline V CDR1 and CDR2: DFQATT, SNEGSKA (reference sequence). CDR3 length: 11 amino acids. The CDR3 DNA follows: TGCAGTGCTAGAGGAGAGGACGAGCAGTACTTC. Its protein product is CSARGEDEQYF.

This rearrangement joins TRBV6-5 to TRBJ2-1; D ambiguous. From germline, CDR1 is MNHEY and CDR2 SVGAGI. V was trimmed by 4 bases and J by 8 bases, leaving 18 bases between them. This CDR3 has 15 amino acids. CDR3: CASSSSLLPSDEQFF. The DNA for the CDR3 is TGTGCCAGCAGTTCAAGTCTGCTTCCTTCGGATGAGCAGTTCTTC.

The rearrangement uses TRBV4-1 and TRBJ1-3; 7 bases are a match to TRBD1. From germline, CDR1 is MGHRA and CDR2 YSYEKL. This CDR3 region has 16 residues. J gave up 3 bases and V 2 bases, and 7 bases lay outside the gene matches. The CDR3 protein is CASSQPGQTVGNTIYF. The CDR3, as DNA: TGCGCCAGCAGCCAACCGGGACAGACTGTTGGAAACACCATATATTTT.

This chain joins TRBV14 and TRBJ2-3; 9 nucleotides line up with TRBD2. The J segment lost 2 bases and the V segment lost 3 bases, leaving 6 bases of the junction unmatched. Germline V lookup: CDR1 SGHDN, CDR2 FVKESK. The CDR3 totals 16 residues. The CDR3 is CASSQYSGSVTDTQYF. The CDR3 DNA sequence: TGTGCCAGCAGCCAGTATAGCGGGAGTGTCACAGATACGCAGTATTTT.

V and J are TRBV11-2 and TRBJ1-6, with TRBD1 identical over 7 bases. The V gene end was trimmed by 5 bases and the J gene end by 9 bases; junction bases not matched to a gene: 16. This CDR3 is 17 amino acids long. Germline-derived CDR1 and CDR2 are SGHAT and FQNNGV. The DNA of the CDR3 is TGTGCCAGCAGCGCAGTTTTTTCCGGGACAGTTGTTTCACCCCTCCACTTT. Translated, it gives CASSAVFSGTVVSPLHF.

The chain recombines TRBV7-9 with TRBJ1-4; no definite D call. The germline V gene encodes CDR1 SEHNR and CDR2 FQNEAQ (reference sequence). The CDR3 covers 14 residues. V was clipped by 1 base and J by 7 bases, with 10 bases between them. As DNA, the CDR3 is TGTGCCAGCAGCTTAGTTGGAGTAGGTGAAAAACTGTTTTTT. It encodes CASSLVGVGEKLFF.

This clone was found once. This sequence joins TRBV7-9 and TRBJ1-3; the D gene is possibly TRBD1 (6 bases). Germline V CDR1 and CDR2: SEHNR, FQNEAQ (reference sequence). The ends were cut back, 5 bases at V and 3 bases at J, with 20 bases in the middle. CDR3 size: 17 residues. The CDR3 DNA reads TGTGCCAGCAGCCCTGGGGGGGGCGAGGTTTTTGGAAACACCATATATTTT. Translating it yields CASSPGGGEVFGNTIYF.

CDR3 protein: CASRLKGVTYYEQYF. CDR3 in DNA: TGTGCCAGCAGGCTAAAGGGGGTGACGTACTACGAGCAGTACTTC. This sequence joins TRBV7-2 and TRBJ2-7; TRBD1 is a possible D gene (6 bases). This CDR3 is built from 15 residues. V was pared by 6 bases and J by 3 bases, with 18 bases between. The germline V gene has CDR1 SGHTA and CDR2 FQGNSA.

This chain connects TRBV5-1 to TRBJ1-1; 9 bases fit TRBD1. Trimming removed 4 bases from V and 0 bases from J; junction bases left unmatched: 7. Germline V gene lookup returns CDR1 SGHRS and CDR2 YFSETQ. The CDR3 spans 16 residues. The CDR3 loop reads CASSARQGDMNTEAFF. The CDR3 DNA sequence: TGCGCCAGCAGCGCTAGACAGGGGGATATGAACACTGAAGCTTTCTTT.

The gene calls are TRBV19 and TRBJ2-1, with D tentatively TRBD1 (5 bases). The CDR3 is 10 amino acids. In germline, CDR1 is LNHDA, CDR2 SQIVND (reference sequence). Trimming pared 7 bases from V and 7 bases from J, leaving 5 bases between. The CDR3 sequence is CASKGNEQFF. Here the CDR3 DNA reads TGTGCCAGTAAGGGGAATGAGCAGTTCTTC.

This clone was observed once. The rearrangement uses TRBV12-5 and TRBJ2-4; the match to TRBD2 covers 11 bases. This CDR3 has 21 amino acids. The trim removed 0 bases at V and 0 bases at J, leaving 13 bases unmatched. Germline CDR1 reads LGHNT; CDR2 reads FRNRAP. CDR3 DNA sequence: TGTGCTAGTGGTTTGGTACTAACTAGCGGGGGAGGGACGTTAGCCAAAAACATTCAGTACTTC. Encoded protein: CASGLVLTSGGGTLAKNIQYF.

CDR3 coding DNA: TGCGCCAGCAGTCAGGCCGGGGAGCTGTTTTTT. It specifies CASSQAGELFF. This rearrangement joins TRBV10-2 to TRBJ2-2; no clear D gene. The CDR3 has 11 residues. V was trimmed by 5 bases and J by 6 bases, leaving 4 bases between them. Looked up from germline, CDR1 is WSHSY and CDR2 is SAAADI.

The chain employs TRBV29-1 and TRBJ1-1; D is uncertain. V gave up 5 bases and J gave up 5 bases, with 12 bases separating them. The germline gives CDR1 SQVTM, CDR2 ANQGSEA. The CDR3 covers 12 residues. The CDR3 region has the DNA TGCAGCGTTTTGGATATGGAGACTGAAGCTTTCTTT. It translates to CSVLDMETEAFF. Looking up the rest from reference TRBV29-1 and TRBJ1-1 gives the full variable domain: SAVISQKPSRDICQRGTSLTIQCQVDSQVTMMFWYRQQPGQSLTLIATANQGSEATYESGFVIDKFPISRPNLTFSTLTVSNMSPEDSSIYLCSVLDMETEAFFGQGTRLTVV.

This chain connects TRBV10-3 to TRBJ2-1, with 12 bases aligning to TRBD2. The length of the CDR3 is 14 residues. Germline-derived CDR1 and CDR2 are ENHRY and SYGVKD. V trimming: 4 bases; J trimming: 9 bases; junction bases outside the gene matches: 4. The CDR3 coding sequence is TGTGCCATCAGTGTGACTAGCGGGAGCGGTGAGCAGTTCTTC. Translating it yields CAISVTSGSGEQFF.

The rearrangement joins TRBV19 to TRBJ2-1; 7 bases are a match to TRBD1. Germline CDR1 is LNHDA and CDR2 is SQIVND (reference sequence). V dropped 10 bases and J dropped 7; count of bases not matched to a gene: 4. CDR3 length: 11 amino acids. The CDR3 loop is CAIGRGNEQFF. CDR3 in DNA: TGTGCCATCGGCAGGGGGAATGAGCAGTTCTTC.

This clone has only one observation. The V and J genes are TRBV7-2 and TRBJ2-4, with a tentative D call TRBD2 (5 bases). V lost 6 bases, J lost 9 bases, and 12 bases lay in between. CDR3 length: 12 residues. Germline V gene sequence: CDR1 SGHTA, CDR2 FQGNSA. The CDR3 nucleotides are TGTGCCAGCAGTCTACGTGGGAGCATTCAGTACTTC. This gives the protein CASSLRGSIQYF.

The chain links TRBV10-1 to TRBJ1-2; TRBD1 matches at 7 bases. Germline V CDR1 and CDR2: WNHNN, SYGVQD (reference sequence). There are 15 residues in the CDR3. V dropped 3 bases and J dropped 6; count of bases not matched to a gene: 10. CDR3 loop: CASSEDRVGLDGYTF. The CDR3 bases are TGCGCCAGCAGTGAAGACAGGGTGGGATTGGATGGCTACACCTTC.

A note on this clone: At one of its ends the junction is not consistent with the germline gene, which may arise from a read error. The V call is TRBV7-7, the J call TRBJ2-5; D unresolved. CDR1 and CDR2 (germline): SSHAT, FNYEAQ (reference sequence). The CDR3 consists of 15 residues. CDR3 in amino acids: CASSLNLDPTETQYF. CDR3 sequence (DNA): TGTGCTAGCAGCTTAAATCTAGATCCCACAGAGACCCAGTACTTC.

The V and J genes are TRBV20-1 and TRBJ1-2; D call uncertain. Trimming removed 3 bases from V and 10 bases from J, with 9 bases in between. The CDR3 contains 10 residues. The germline V gene has CDR1 DFQATT and CDR2 SNEGSKA (reference sequence). The CDR3 reads CSARRLDYTF. For the CDR3, the DNA is TGCAGTGCTAGGAGGCTTGACTACACCTTC.

The chain is built from TRBV5-1 and TRBJ2-7; the D gene is possibly TRBD2 (5 bases). Trimming removed 1 base at V and 2 bases at J, with 13 bases between. CDR1 and CDR2 (germline): SGHRS, YFSETQ. There are 15 residues in the CDR3. CDR3 protein: CASSLIGGPAYEQYF. The CDR3 bases are TGCGCCAGCAGCTTGATTGGAGGCCCCGCCTACGAGCAGTACTTC.

The chain links TRBV6-5 to TRBJ2-5; 7 bases fit TRBD1. The CDR3 is made up of 15 amino acids. The V and J ends lost 5 bases and 4 bases, in that order; junction bases with no gene match: 10. Germline lookup yields CDR1 MNHEY and CDR2 SVGAGI. DNA of the CDR3: TGTGCCAGCAGTCAGACTACAGGGGTTCTAGAGACCCAGTACTTC. This translates into CASSQTTGVLETQYF.

For the CDR3, the DNA is TGCGCCAGCAGCCAAGGCTTTGCGGGAGGCACAGATACGCAGTATTTT. Translating gives CASSQGFAGGTDTQYF. V and J are TRBV4-1 and TRBJ2-3; 7 bases map to TRBD2. The germline V gene has CDR1 MGHRA and CDR2 YSYEKL. After removal of 1 base from V and 1 base from J, the junction contained 5 bases not matched to a gene. CDR3 length: 16 residues.

This clone has only one observation. The genes are TRBV5-6 and TRBJ2-1; D is uncertain. Between the trimmed V and J ends, which lost 0 bases and 7 bases, there was a span of 14 bases. Germline loops: CDR1 SGHDT, CDR2 YYEEEE. This CDR3 is 15 amino acids long. The CDR3 here is CASSLDEIIRNEQFF. As DNA, the CDR3 is TGTGCCAGCAGCTTGGACGAGATTATCCGGAATGAGCAGTTCTTC.